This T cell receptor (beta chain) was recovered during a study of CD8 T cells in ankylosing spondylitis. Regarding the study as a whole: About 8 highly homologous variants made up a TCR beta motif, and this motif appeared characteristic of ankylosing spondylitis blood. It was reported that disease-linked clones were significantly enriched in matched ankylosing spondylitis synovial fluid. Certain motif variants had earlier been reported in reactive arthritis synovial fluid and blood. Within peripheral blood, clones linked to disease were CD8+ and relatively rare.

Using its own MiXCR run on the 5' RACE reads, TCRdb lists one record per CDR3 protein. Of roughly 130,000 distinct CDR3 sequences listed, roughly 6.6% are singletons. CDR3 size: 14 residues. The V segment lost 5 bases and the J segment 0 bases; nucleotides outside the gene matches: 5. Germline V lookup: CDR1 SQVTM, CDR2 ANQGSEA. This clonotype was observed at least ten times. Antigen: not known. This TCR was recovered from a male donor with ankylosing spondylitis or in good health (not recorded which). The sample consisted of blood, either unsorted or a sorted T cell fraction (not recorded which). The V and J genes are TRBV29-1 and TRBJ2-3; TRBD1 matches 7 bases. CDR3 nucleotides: TGCAGCGTTTTAACGACAGGGAGCACAGATACGCAGTATTTT. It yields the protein CSVLTTGSTDTQYF.